This T cell receptor beta chain was identified in a study of T cell changes during pregnancy in multiple sclerosis. Only in-frame clones appear in the TCRdb table, and some are missing; sequencing was by immunoSEQ multiplex PCR. The table records approximately 83,000 clones, 85% to 95% of them present only once. This CDR3 has 13 amino acids. Germline-derived CDR1 and CDR2 are SQVTM and ANQGSEA. J was trimmed by 4 bases and V by 4 bases; bases with no gene match: 3. Specimen: peripheral blood, collected in the first trimester of pregnancy. This clonotype was sampled from a female donor with multiple sclerosis, enrolled in a pregnancy study. The chain links TRBV29-1 to TRBJ2-2; 7 positions agree with TRBD1. This CDR3 reads CSVGQGSTGELFF. DNA of the CDR3: TGCAGCGTTGGACAGGGAAGCACCGGGGAGCTGTTTTTT.